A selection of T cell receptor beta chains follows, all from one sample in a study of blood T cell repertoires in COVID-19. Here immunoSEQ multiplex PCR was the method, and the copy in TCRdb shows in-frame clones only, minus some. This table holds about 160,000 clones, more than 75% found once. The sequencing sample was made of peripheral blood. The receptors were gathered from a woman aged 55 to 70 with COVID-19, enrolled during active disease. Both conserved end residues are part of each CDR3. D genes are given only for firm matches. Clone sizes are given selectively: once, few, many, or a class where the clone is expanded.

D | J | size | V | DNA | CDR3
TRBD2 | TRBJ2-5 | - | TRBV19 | TGTGCCAGTGGACTAGCGGGAGGGAAGGAGACCCAGTACTTC | CASGLAGGKETQYF
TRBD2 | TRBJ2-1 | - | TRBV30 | TGTGCCTGTAGCGGGGGGGCCGTCAATGAGCAGTTCTTC | CACSGGAVNEQFF
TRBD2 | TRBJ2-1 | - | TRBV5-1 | TGCGCCAGCAGCTTGACTAGCGGGGTTTCTCTGTATGAGCAGTTCTTC | CASSLTSGVSLYEQFF
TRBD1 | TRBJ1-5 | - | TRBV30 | TGTGCCTGGAGAGGACAGGGGAATCAGCCCCAGCATTTT | CAWRGQGNQPQHF
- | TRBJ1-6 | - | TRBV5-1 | TGCGCCAGCAGCTTAGGGGGATGGGGTTCCAATTCACCCCTCCACTTT | CASSLGGWGSNSPLHF
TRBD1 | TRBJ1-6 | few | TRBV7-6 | TGTGCCAGCAGCTTAGGCGGACAGGGATATTCACCCCTCCACTTT | CASSLGGQGYSPLHF
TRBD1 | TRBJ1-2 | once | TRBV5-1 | TGCGCCAGCAGCTCTACGACAGGGGGCGCGGATGGCTACACCTTC | CASSSTTGGADGYTF
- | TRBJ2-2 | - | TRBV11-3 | TGTGCCAGCAGCTTAAGCGCGAACACCGGGGAGCTGTTTTTT | CASSLSANTGELFF
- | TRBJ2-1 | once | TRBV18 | TGTGCCAGCTCACCACCGAGAACCTCGAGAACCTACAATGAGCAGTTCTTC | CASSPPRTSRTYNEQFF
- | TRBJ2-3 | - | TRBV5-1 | TGCGCCAGCGGGGCCCGAAGCGGGAGCACAGATACGCAGTATTTT | CASGARSGSTDTQYF
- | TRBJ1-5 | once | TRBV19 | TGTGCCAGTAGTATAAACCGGTCAAATCAGCCCCAGCATTTT | CASSINRSNQPQHF
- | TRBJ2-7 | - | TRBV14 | TGTGCCAGCAGCCAAGTAGGAGCGTATCCCTCCTACGAGCAGTACTTC | CASSQVGAYPSYEQYF
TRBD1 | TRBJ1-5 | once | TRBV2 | TGTGCCAGCAGTGTGGGACAGGGATTTAGCAATCAGCCCCAGCATTTT | CASSVGQGFSNQPQHF
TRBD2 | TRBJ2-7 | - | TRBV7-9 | TGTGCCAGCAGCTTAGTGCGAGCGGGAGCCCACGAGCAGTACTTC | CASSLVRAGAHEQYF
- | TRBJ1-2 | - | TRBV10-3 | TGTGCCATCAGTTGGGCAGACTATGGCTACACCTTC | CAISWADYGYTF
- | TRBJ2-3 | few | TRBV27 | TGTGCCAGCAGTTTAAGGGAGAGGGATACGCAGTATTTT | CASSLRERDTQYF
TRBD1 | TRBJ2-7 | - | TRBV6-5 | TGTGCCAGCAGCGGACAGGGTTACGAGCAGTACTTC | CASSGQGYEQYF
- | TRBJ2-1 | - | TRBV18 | TGTGCCAGCTCACTCTTCTTTGGGAGAGGCAATGAGCAGTTCTTC | CASSLFFGRGNEQFF
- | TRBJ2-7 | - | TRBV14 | TGTGCCAGCAGCCTCAAGAGTGGGGCGCAGGGCGAGCAGTACTTC | CASSLKSGAQGEQYF
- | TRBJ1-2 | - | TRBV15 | TGTGCCACCAGCAGAGGGGAGGGGGACTATGGCTACACCTTC | CATSRGEGDYGYTF
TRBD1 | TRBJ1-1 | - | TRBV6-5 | TGTGCCAGCATCGACAGGGGGCGTGGGGAAGCTTTCTTT | CASIDRGRGEAFF
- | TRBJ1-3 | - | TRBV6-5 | TGTGCCAGCAGGGGGCACTCTGGAAACACCATATATTTT | CASRGHSGNTIYF
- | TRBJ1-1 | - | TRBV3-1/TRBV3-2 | TGTGCCAGCAGCCTACGAGGGGAGGGATTGAACACTGAAGCTTTCTTT | CASSLRGEGLNTEAFF
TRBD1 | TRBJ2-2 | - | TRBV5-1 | TGCGCCAGCAGCTTGTCGGGACAGGGCTCCCCGAACACCGGGGAGCTGTTTTTT | CASSLSGQGSPNTGELFF
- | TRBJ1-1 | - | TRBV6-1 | TGTGCCAGCAGTGAAGCCCGGCGGGCTTTCTTT | CASSEARRAFF
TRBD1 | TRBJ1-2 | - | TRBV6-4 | TGTGCCAGCAGTGACAATCGACAGGGACCCCACACCTTC | CASSDNRQGPHTF
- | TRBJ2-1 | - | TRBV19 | TGTGCCAGTAGTATAGCTGGAGGGAACTATGAGCAGTTCTTC | CASSIAGGNYEQFF
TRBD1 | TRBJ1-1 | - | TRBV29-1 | TGCAGCGTGAAGGGGGCGTTGATGAACACTGAAGCTTTCTTT | CSVKGALMNTEAFF
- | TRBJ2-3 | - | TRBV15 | TGTGCCACCAGCGGCGTGGACAGAAGCACAGATACGCAGTATTTT | CATSGVDRSTDTQYF
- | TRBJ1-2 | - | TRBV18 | TGTGCCAGCTCACCACAGTCAGAGGGATTCCATTATGGCTACACCTTC | CASSPQSEGFHYGYTF
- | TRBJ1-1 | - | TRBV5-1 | TGCGCCAGCAGCTCGCCCCAGGGAGGCACTGAAGCTTTCTTT | CASSSPQGGTEAFF
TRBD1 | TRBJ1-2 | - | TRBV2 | TGTGCCAGCAGAAATACAGGGGTGGTCTATGGCTACACCTTC | CASRNTGVVYGYTF
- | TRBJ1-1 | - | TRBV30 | TGTGCCTGGAGTGCGGGGAGCACTGAAGCTTTCTTT | CAWSAGSTEAFF
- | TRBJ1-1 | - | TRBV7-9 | TGTGCCAGCAGCTTCGGCAGGGCGAACACTGAAGCTTTCTTT | CASSFGRANTEAFF
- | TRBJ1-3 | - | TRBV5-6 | TGTGCCAGCAGCGCGCAAGGGGTCTCTGGAAACACCATATATTTT | CASSAQGVSGNTIYF
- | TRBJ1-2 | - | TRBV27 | TGTGCCAGCAGTTTATGGGGGGGCAACTATGGCTACACCTTC | CASSLWGGNYGYTF
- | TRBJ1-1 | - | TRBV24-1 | TGTGCCACCAGGGAGGACAGTTGGACTGAAGCTTTCTTT | CATREDSWTEAFF
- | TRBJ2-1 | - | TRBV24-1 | TGTGCCACCAGTGTCCCCCCCTCCAATGAGCAGTTCTTC | CATSVPPSNEQFF
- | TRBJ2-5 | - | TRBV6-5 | TGTGCCAGCAGTTACCCCGGGATCCTTCGAGGGGAGACCCAGTACTTC | CASSYPGILRGETQYF
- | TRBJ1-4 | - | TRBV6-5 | TGTGCCAGCAGTTCTCCGGGACAAGGAAATGAAAAACTGTTTTTT | CASSSPGQGNEKLFF
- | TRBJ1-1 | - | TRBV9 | TGTGCCAGCAGCGTAGAAGGCAGGGACACTGAAGCTTTCTTT | CASSVEGRDTEAFF
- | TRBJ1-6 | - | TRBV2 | TGTGCCAGCAGTGGGGGGGGGAGCCCCCTTAATTCACCCCTCCACTTT | CASSGGGSPLNSPLHF
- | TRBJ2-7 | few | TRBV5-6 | TGTGCCAGCAGCCGAACAGGGACCACCTACGAGCAGTACTTC | CASSRTGTTYEQYF